This is a list of T cell receptor beta chains from one sample in a study of T cell repertoires in cytomegalovirus infection. TCRdb redid the calling of the reads with MiXCR, one entry per CDR3 protein. In the table there are roughly 130,000 distinct CDR3 sequences, 8% to 9% of which are singletons. Sequenced material: PBMCs. The source of these receptors is a human donor in good health (CMV status not recorded). Some clones in this sample may be carry-over from other donors' samples. Both conserved end residues are part of each CDR3. A D gene is named only where the DNA matches it firmly. Part of the rows lack a size; the others show once, few, many or a class for expanded clones.

clone size	V gene	J gene	D gene	CDR3 protein	CDR3 DNA
few	TRBV27	TRBJ2-5	.	CASSLFGTEEETQYF	TGTGCCAGCAGTTTATTTGGGACGGAGGAAGAGACCCAGTACTTC
medium-sized	TRBV7-2	TRBJ2-4	TRBD2	CASSSSGTVAKNIQYF	TGTGCCAGCAGCTCTAGCGGGACGGTAGCCAAAAACATTCAGTACTTC
few	TRBV5-6	TRBJ1-2	TRBD1	CASSTGQGGYTF	TGTGCCAGCAGCACCGGACAGGGTGGCTACACCTTC
.	TRBV6-8	TRBJ2-1	.	CASSYSGVGYNEQFF	TGTGCCAGCAGTTACTCGGGGGTCGGATACAATGAGCAGTTCTTC
many	TRBV7-2	TRBJ2-1	.	CASSLVGQYNEQFF	TGTGCCAGCAGCTTAGTTGGCCAATACAATGAGCAGTTCTTC
.	TRBV9	TRBJ2-5	.	CASSGGPGGTQYF	TGTGCCAGCAGCGGCGGCCCCGGCGGAACCCAGTACTTC
many	TRBV7-2	TRBJ2-1	.	CASSLIGIVSNEQFF	TGTGCCAGCAGCTTGATCGGCATTGTTAGCAATGAGCAGTTCTTC
few	TRBV20-1	TRBJ1-2	.	CSASTALNYTF	TGCAGTGCTAGTACGGCCTTAAACTACACCTTC
many	TRBV7-9	TRBJ2-5	.	CASSLPDPLLQETQYF	TGTGCCAGCAGCTTACCCGACCCCCTACTCCAAGAGACCCAGTACTTC
many	TRBV12-3/TRBV12-4	TRBJ1-1	.	CASSLGPRVRNTEAFF	TGTGCCAGCAGTTTGGGTCCTAGGGTGAGGAACACTGAAGCTTTCTTT
many	TRBV19	TRBJ1-5	.	CASSIGGSSNQPQHF	TGTGCCAGTAGTATCGGGGGGAGCAGCAATCAGCCCCAGCATTTT
.	TRBV20-1	TRBJ1-5	TRBD1	CSAPGQDSNQPQHF	TGCAGTGCACCGGGACAGGATAGCAATCAGCCCCAGCATTTT
many	TRBV15	TRBJ2-2	TRBD1	CATSSPWGQGNTGELFF	TGTGCCACCAGCAGCCCGTGGGGACAGGGAAACACCGGGGAGCTGTTTTTT
many	TRBV12-3/TRBV12-4	TRBJ1-1	.	CASKSSTPNTEAFF	TGTGCCAGCAAATCGAGCACACCTAACACTGAAGCTTTCTTT
.	TRBV29-1	TRBJ2-3	.	CSVVPDTDTQYF	TGCAGCGTTGTCCCGGACACAGATACGCAGTATTTT
many	TRBV7-9	TRBJ2-1	TRBD1	CASSPTTGASYNEQFF	TGTGCCAGCAGCCCTACGACAGGGGCCTCCTACAATGAGCAGTTCTTC
few	TRBV20-1	TRBJ2-5	.	CSANRMPQETQYF	TGCAGTGCGAACCGTATGCCCCAAGAGACCCAGTACTTC
many	TRBV20-1	TRBJ2-5	TRBD2	CSAKGLAVKTQYF	TGCAGTGCTAAGGGACTAGCGGTTAAGACCCAGTACTTC
many	TRBV27	TRBJ1-1	TRBD1	CASSLNGQGWGTEAFF	TGTGCCAGCAGTTTAAACGGACAGGGGTGGGGAACTGAAGCTTTCTTT
few	TRBV2	TRBJ2-7	.	CASSTDGLGEQYF	TGTGCCAGCAGTACAGACGGACTGGGGGAGCAGTACTTC
.	TRBV2	TRBJ2-1	.	CASSGAGIEQFF	TGTGCCAGCAGTGGTGCGGGGATTGAGCAGTTCTTC
many	TRBV12-3/TRBV12-4	TRBJ1-5	TRBD1	CASSLGQNNQPQHF	TGTGCCAGCAGTTTGGGACAGAATAATCAGCCCCAGCATTTT
many	TRBV6-5	TRBJ2-1	.	CASRKLGLYNEQFF	TGTGCCAGCAGAAAACTCGGACTGTACAATGAGCAGTTCTTC
many	TRBV14	TRBJ1-2	.	CASSQVRNYGYTF	TGTGCCAGCAGCCAAGTGAGGAACTATGGCTACACCTTC
few	TRBV6-5	TRBJ1-3	TRBD1	CASWTGEGNTIYF	TGTGCCAGCTGGACAGGGGAAGGAAACACCATATATTTT
.	TRBV7-9	TRBJ1-2	TRBD1	CASSRQGGYGYTF	TGTGCCAGCAGCCGACAGGGGGGATATGGCTACACCTTC
many	TRBV7-2	TRBJ2-3	.	CASSSKVAATDTQYF	TGTGCCAGCAGCTCGAAGGTGGCAGCGACAGATACGCAGTATTTT
many	TRBV15	TRBJ2-5	.	CATSRDGEDGQETQYF	TGTGCCACCAGCAGAGACGGGGAAGACGGGCAAGAGACCCAGTACTTC
.	TRBV2	TRBJ1-1	TRBD1	CASRAPGTGGNTEAFF	TGTGCCAGCAGGGCCCCCGGGACAGGGGGAAACACTGAAGCTTTCTTT
many	TRBV7-2	TRBJ2-3	.	CASSLPRTGTDTQYF	TGTGCCAGCAGCTTACCAAGGACTGGCACAGATACGCAGTATTTT
many	TRBV10-3	TRBJ1-3	.	CAIRDDPGNTIYF	TGTGCCATCAGGGACGACCCTGGAAACACCATATATTTT
many	TRBV7-6	TRBJ1-5	.	CASSLAVGQPQHF	TGTGCCAGCAGCTTAGCAGTAGGCCAGCCCCAGCATTTT
few	TRBV5-1	TRBJ1-6	.	CASSLEPGPYNSPLHF	TGCGCCAGCAGCTTGGAGCCAGGTCCCTATAATTCACCCCTCCACTTT
many	TRBV6-6	TRBJ1-5	.	CASTQTGTNQPQHF	TGTGCCAGCACCCAGACAGGCACCAATCAGCCCCAGCATTTT
.	TRBV19	TRBJ1-2	.	CASSTTFDTSGGYTF	TGTGCCAGTAGTACGACCTTCGATACTTCGGGAGGCTACACCTTC
few	TRBV9	TRBJ2-5	.	CASSVEINGETQYF	TGTGCCAGCAGCGTAGAGATTAACGGGGAGACCCAGTACTTC
many	TRBV18	TRBJ2-2	.	CASSPREGGTGELFF	TGTGCCAGCTCACCACGAGAGGGCGGCACCGGGGAGCTGTTTTTT
few	TRBV29-1	TRBJ2-5	.	CSVPSQTLYQETQYF	TGCAGCGTTCCTAGCCAGACGTTGTACCAAGAGACCCAGTACTTC
many	TRBV19	TRBJ1-6	.	CASRLQGSSYNSPLHF	TGTGCCAGTAGACTCCAGGGAAGCTCCTATAATTCACCCCTCCACTTT
many	TRBV28	TRBJ2-2	.	CASSWTTNTGELFF	TGTGCCAGCAGTTGGACGACGAACACCGGGGAGCTGTTTTTT
many	TRBV23-1	TRBJ1-5	.	CASSQSTEFNQPQHF	TGCGCCAGCAGTCAATCGACAGAGTTCAATCAGCCCCAGCATTTT
few	TRBV2	TRBJ1-3	TRBD1	CASGATGSPGNTIYF	TGTGCCAGCGGTGCGACAGGGTCCCCTGGAAACACCATATATTTT
.	TRBV20-1	TRBJ2-1	.	CSARAPVPDEQFF	TGCAGTGCTAGAGCCCCAGTCCCAGATGAGCAGTTCTTC
few	TRBV19	TRBJ1-1	.	CASETWGGGAFF	TGTGCCAGCGAGACTTGGGGTGGTGGCGCTTTCTTT
.	TRBV6-5	TRBJ1-3	.	CASRTTASGNTIYF	TGTGCCAGCAGAACGACAGCCTCTGGAAACACCATATATTTT
many	TRBV28	TRBJ2-7	.	CASSSPPDRAYEQYF	TGTGCCAGCAGTTCTCCTCCCGACCGAGCCTACGAGCAGTACTTC
many	TRBV7-7	TRBJ2-2	.	CASGTPNTGELFF	TGTGCCAGCGGGACACCGAACACCGGGGAGCTGTTTTTT
many	TRBV7-3	TRBJ2-3	TRBD2	CASSEKRLAGGVDTQYF	TGTGCCAGCAGCGAGAAACGTCTAGCGGGGGGGGTCGATACGCAGTATTTT
many	TRBV7-8	TRBJ1-2	TRBD1	CASSAGQGIDGYTF	TGTGCCAGCAGCGCTGGACAGGGTATCGATGGCTACACCTTC
many	TRBV28	TRBJ1-2	.	CASSLSATNYGYTF	TGTGCCAGCAGTTTGTCGGCGACTAACTATGGCTACACCTTC
many	TRBV7-9	TRBJ2-1	TRBD2	CASSIGLAGSNEQFF	TGTGCCAGCAGTATCGGACTAGCGGGGTCCAATGAGCAGTTCTTC
many	TRBV12-3/TRBV12-4	TRBJ1-2	.	CASSLEAATNYGYTF	TGTGCCAGCAGTTTAGAGGCAGCTACTAACTATGGCTACACCTTC
.	TRBV29-1	TRBJ2-7	TRBD1	CSVRTGGSYEQYF	TGCAGCGTTAGGACAGGGGGTAGCTACGAGCAGTACTTC
few	TRBV11-2	TRBJ2-1	TRBD1	CASSVDRGDEQFF	TGTGCCAGCAGCGTGGACAGGGGCGATGAGCAGTTCTTC
many	TRBV10-3	TRBJ1-1	.	CAITDITNTEAFF	TGTGCCATCACCGACATCACGAACACTGAAGCTTTCTTT
.	TRBV25-1	TRBJ2-1	TRBD2	CASRGLADNEQFF	TGTGCCAGCAGAGGACTAGCGGATAATGAGCAGTTCTTC
.	TRBV20-1	TRBJ2-1	TRBD2	CSASGAGGAYNEQFF	TGCAGTGCTAGTGGAGCGGGGGGGGCCTACAATGAGCAGTTCTTC